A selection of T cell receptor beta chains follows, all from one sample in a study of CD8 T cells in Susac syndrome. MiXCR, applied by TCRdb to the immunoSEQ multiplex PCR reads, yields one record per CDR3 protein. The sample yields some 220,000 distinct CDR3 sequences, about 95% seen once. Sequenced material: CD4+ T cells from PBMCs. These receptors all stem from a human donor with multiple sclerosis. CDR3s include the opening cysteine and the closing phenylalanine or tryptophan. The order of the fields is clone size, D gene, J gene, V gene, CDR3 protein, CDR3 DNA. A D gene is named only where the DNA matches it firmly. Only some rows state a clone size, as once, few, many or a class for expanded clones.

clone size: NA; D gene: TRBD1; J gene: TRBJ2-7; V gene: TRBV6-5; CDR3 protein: CASSQTRGLNEQYF; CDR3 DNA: TGTGCCAGCAGTCAAACCAGGGGGCTGAACGAGCAGTACTTC
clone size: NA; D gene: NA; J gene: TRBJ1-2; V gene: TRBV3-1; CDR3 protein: CASSQASSAHGYTF; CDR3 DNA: TGTGCCAGCAGCCAAGCTTCGTCGGCTCATGGCTACACCTTC
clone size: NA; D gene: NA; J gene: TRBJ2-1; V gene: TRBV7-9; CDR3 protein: CASSSATGTHNEQFF; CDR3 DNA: TGTGCCAGCAGCTCGGCTACCGGGACCCACAATGAGCAGTTCTTC
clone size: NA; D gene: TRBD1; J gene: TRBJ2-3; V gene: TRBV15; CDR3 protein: CATSRDQGTGLGDTQYF; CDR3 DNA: TGTGCCACCAGCAGAGATCAGGGGACAGGCTTAGGGGATACGCAGTATTTT
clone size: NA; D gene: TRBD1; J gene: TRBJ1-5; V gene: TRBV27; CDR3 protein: CASSIQGASNQPQHF; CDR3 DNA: TGTGCCAGCAGCATACAGGGGGCAAGCAATCAGCCCCAGCATTTT
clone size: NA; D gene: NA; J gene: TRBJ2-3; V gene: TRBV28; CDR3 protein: CASSLSALAMVSTDTQYF; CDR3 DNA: TGTGCCAGCAGTTTATCCGCGCTAGCGATGGTTAGCACAGATACGCAGTATTTT
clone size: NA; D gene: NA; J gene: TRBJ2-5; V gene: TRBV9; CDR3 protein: CASNPEGGRETQYF; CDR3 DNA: TGTGCCAGCAACCCCGAGGGGGGGCGTGAGACCCAGTACTTC
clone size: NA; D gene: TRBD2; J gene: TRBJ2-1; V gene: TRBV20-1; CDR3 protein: CRVAGGKGTSSYNEQFF; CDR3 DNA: TGCAGGGTAGCGGGAGGAAAAGGAACCAGCTCCTACAATGAGCAGTTCTTC
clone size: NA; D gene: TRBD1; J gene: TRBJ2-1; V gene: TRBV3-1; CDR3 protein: CASSPGTGAYGQFF; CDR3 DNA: TGTGCCAGCAGCCCCGGGACAGGGGCCTATGGGCAGTTCTTC
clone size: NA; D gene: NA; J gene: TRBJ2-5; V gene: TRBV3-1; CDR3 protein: CASSHPRILGETQYF; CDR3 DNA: TGTGCCAGCAGCCACCCTCGGATCCTTGGGGAGACCCAGTACTTC
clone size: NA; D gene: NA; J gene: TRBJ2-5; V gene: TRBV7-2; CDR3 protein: CASSSAIGGWETQYF; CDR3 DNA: TGTGCCAGCAGCTCAGCCATCGGGGGCTGGGAGACCCAGTACTTC
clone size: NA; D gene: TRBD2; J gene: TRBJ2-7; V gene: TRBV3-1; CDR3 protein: CASSQPVSGTRNEQYF; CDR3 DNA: TGTGCCAGCAGCCAGCCCGTTTCCGGGACTAGAAACGAGCAGTACTTC
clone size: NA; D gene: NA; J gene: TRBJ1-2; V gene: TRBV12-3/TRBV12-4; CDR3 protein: CASSLGVYGGYTF; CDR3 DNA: TGTGCCAGCAGTTTAGGAGTGTATGGTGGCTACACCTTC
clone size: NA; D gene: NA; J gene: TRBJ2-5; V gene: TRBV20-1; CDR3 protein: CSAIVVQEPTQETQYF; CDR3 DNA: TGCAGTGCTATTGTGGTACAGGAGCCAACCCAAGAGACCCAGTACTTC
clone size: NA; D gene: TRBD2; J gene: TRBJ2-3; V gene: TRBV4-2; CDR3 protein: CASSQERGNTDTQYF; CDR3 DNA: TGTGCCAGCAGCCAAGAGCGGGGGAACACAGATACGCAGTATTTT
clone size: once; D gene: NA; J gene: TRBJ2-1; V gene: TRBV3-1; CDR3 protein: CASSQDLVKYNEQFF; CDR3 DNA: TGTGCCAGCAGCCAAGATTTGGTTAAGTACAATGAGCAGTTCTTC
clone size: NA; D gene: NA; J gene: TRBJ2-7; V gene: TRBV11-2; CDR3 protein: CASSSTTGPSTGQYF; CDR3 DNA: TGTGCCAGCAGCTCTACCACGGGCCCCTCCACGGGGCAGTACTTC
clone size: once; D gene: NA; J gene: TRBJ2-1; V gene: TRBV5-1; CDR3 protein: CASSLDGLPNEQFF; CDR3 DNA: TGCGCCAGCAGCCTTGACGGGCTCCCCAATGAGCAGTTCTTC
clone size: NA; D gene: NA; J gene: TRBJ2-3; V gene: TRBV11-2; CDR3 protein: CASSSPGAGFTQYF; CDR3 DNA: TGTGCCAGCAGCTCCCCTGGGGCGGGATTCACGCAGTATTTT
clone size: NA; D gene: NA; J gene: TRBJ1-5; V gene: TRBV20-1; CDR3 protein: CSAAWAVSNQPQHF; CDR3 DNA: TGCAGTGCCGCCTGGGCGGTTAGCAATCAGCCCCAGCATTTT
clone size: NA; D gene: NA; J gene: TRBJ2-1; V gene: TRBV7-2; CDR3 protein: CASEGGTTYNEQFF; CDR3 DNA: TGTGCCAGTGAGGGGGGAACGACCTACAATGAGCAGTTCTTC
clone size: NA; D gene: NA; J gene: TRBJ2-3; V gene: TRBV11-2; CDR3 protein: CASSPGAGRTDTQYF; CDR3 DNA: TGTGCCAGCAGCCCGGGGGCAGGGAGGACAGATACGCAGTATTTT
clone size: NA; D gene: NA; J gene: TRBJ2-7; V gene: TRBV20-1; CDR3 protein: CSASGGTLISSYEQYF; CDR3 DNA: TGCAGTGCTAGTGGGGGGACTCTTATCAGCTCCTACGAGCAGTACTTC
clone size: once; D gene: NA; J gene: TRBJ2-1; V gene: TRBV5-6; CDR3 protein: CASSYHRAQFF; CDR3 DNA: TGTGCCAGCAGCTACCACAGGGCTCAGTTCTTC
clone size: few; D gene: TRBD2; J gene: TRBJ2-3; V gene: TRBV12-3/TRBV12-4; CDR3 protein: CASSLPSGSTDTQYF; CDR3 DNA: TGTGCCAGCAGTTTACCTAGCGGGAGCACAGATACGCAGTATTTT
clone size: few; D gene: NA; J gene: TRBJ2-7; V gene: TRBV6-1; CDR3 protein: CASSPRTQPGISYEQYF; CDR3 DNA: TGTGCCAGCAGTCCCAGGACCCAGCCGGGGATATCCTACGAGCAGTACTTC
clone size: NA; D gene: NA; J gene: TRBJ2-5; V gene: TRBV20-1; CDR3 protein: CSAREGGATQYF; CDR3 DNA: TGCAGTGCTCGGGAAGGGGGGGCAACCCAGTACTTC
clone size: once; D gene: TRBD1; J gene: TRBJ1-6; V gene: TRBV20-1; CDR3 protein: CSAGGGSSPLHF; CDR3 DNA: TGCAGCGCAGGGGGGGGAAGTTCACCCCTCCACTTT
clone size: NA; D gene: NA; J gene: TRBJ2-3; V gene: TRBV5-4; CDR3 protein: CASRDQRSSTDTQYF; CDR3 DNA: TGTGCCAGCCGTGATCAGCGGAGTAGCACAGATACGCAGTATTTT
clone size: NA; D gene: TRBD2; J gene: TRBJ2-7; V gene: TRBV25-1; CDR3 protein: CASRVAGGGYEQYF; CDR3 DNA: TGTGCCAGCAGAGTAGCGGGAGGCGGCTACGAGCAGTACTTC
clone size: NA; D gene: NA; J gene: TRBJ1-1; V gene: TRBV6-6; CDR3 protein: CASSYQGRNTEAFF; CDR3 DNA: TGTGCCAGCAGTTACCAGGGGCGGAACACTGAAGCTTTCTTT
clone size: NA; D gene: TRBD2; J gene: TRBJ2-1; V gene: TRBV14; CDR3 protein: CASSQRTTSGRGEQFF; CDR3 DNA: TGTGCCAGCAGCCAACGTACAACTAGCGGGAGGGGTGAGCAGTTCTTC
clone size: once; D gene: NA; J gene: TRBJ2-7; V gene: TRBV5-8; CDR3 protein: CASSFSGRTLYEQYF; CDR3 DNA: TGTGCCAGCAGCTTTTCGGGACGAACCCTCTACGAGCAGTACTTC